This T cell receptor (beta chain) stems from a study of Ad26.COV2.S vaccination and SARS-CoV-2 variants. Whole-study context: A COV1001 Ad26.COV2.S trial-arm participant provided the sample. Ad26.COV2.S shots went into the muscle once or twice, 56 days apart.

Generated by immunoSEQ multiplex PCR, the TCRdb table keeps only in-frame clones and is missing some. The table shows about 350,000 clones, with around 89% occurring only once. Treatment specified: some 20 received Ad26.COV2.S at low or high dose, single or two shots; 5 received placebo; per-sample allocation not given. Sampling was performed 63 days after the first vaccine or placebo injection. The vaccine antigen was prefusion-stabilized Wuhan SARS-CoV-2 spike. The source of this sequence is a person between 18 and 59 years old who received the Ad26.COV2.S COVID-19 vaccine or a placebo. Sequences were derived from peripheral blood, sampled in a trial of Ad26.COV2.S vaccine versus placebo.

As DNA, the CDR3 is TGTGCCTGGGAGGGACAATTGAGCTCACCCCTCCACTTT. This codes for CAWEGQLSSPLHF. The chain links TRBV30 to TRBJ1-6, with D possibly matching TRBD1 (6 bases). The CDR3 contains 13 residues. Germline V CDR1 and CDR2: GTSNPN, SVGIG (reference sequence). Trimming shortened V by 5 bases and J by 10 bases, and 15 bases separated the two germline ends.